Sequencing of this TCR beta chain was carried out in a study of neurological immune-mediated disorders. Specified time point: longitudinal time-point 1 (baseline). Each TCR transcript was tagged with a 10-nucleotide random UMI during 5'RACE. One entry per CDR3 protein results from TCRdb running MiXCR on the 5' RACE reads. Altogether about 57,000 distinct CDR3 sequences are present, 9.5% to 12% being singletons, with the ten largest covering 6.6%. This clonotype occurred many times. Trimming took off 1 base at V and 0 bases at J, with 4 bases between the two ends. The CDR3 sequence is 13 residues long. Germline-derived CDR1 and CDR2 are SGHDT and YYEEEE.

The chain joins TRBV5-6 to TRBJ1-1, with unresolved D. Sequenced: PBMCs. The sequence derives from a male donor with HTLV-1-associated myelopathy (HAM/TSP). CDR3 bases: TGTGCCAGCAGCTTGAGGCTGAACACTGAAGCTTTCTTT. Amino acids: CASSLRLNTEAFF.